What follows are 4 T cell receptor beta chains derived from one specimen sequenced in a study of OX40 agonist ivuxolimab in advanced cancers. Method: immunoSEQ multiplex PCR; TCRdb's copy keeps in-frame clones and lacks some. The sample lists some 34,000 clones, roughly 80% seen once, with 9.5% to 15% in the top ten. The input for sequencing was CD4+ or CD8+ T cells sorted from blood, taken in a trial of the OX40 agonist ivuxolimab. These receptors all stem from an adult with an advanced solid tumor such as melanoma, head and neck, liver or kidney cancer.

CDR3 region: CASSRGDRGYEQYF. In DNA form, the CDR3 reads TGTGCCAGCAGCCGGGGGGACAGGGGCTACGAGCAGTACTTC. The gene calls are TRBV7-9 and TRBJ2-7, with TRBD1 identical over 10 bases. Losses at the gene ends were 5 bases for V and 3 bases for J; bases not matched to a gene: 4. Germline V gene sequence: CDR1 SEHNR, CDR2 FQNEAQ (reference sequence). The CDR3 is 14 amino acids. Looking up the rest from reference TRBV7-9 and TRBJ2-7 gives the full variable domain: DTGVSQNPRHKITKRGQNVTFRCDPISEHNRLYWYRQTLGQGPEFLTYFQNEAQLEKSRLLSDRFSAERPKGSFSTLEIQRTEQGDSAMYLCASSRGDRGYEQYFGPGTRLTVT.

The J gene is TRBJ1-2, the V gene TRBV5-6; 8 nucleotides align to TRBD1. This CDR3 contains 14 residues. The ends lost 4 bases at V and 2 bases at J; junction bases unmatched: 4. CDR1 is SGHDT, CDR2 YYEEEE, per germline. The CDR3 protein is CASSPGQGNYGYTF. CDR3 coding DNA: TGTGCCAGCAGCCCCGGACAGGGAAACTATGGCTACACCTTC.

This clone showed up just a few times. The rearrangement links TRBV29-1 to TRBJ1-1; no definite D call. Germline V gene lookup returns CDR1 SQVTM and CDR2 ANQGSEA. This CDR3 has 14 amino acids. V lost 4 bases, J lost 2 bases, and 14 bases lay in between. CDR3 sequence (DNA): TGCAGCGTTGGGCGAGGGATATCCAACACTGAAGCTTTCTTT. Amino acids: CSVGRGISNTEAFF. The variable domain in full, with the rest retrieved from reference TRBV29-1 and TRBJ1-1, is SAVISQKPSRDICQRGTSLTIQCQVDSQVTMMFWYRQQPGQSLTLIATANQGSEATYESGFVIDKFPISRPNLTFSTLTVSNMSPEDSSIYLCSVGRGISNTEAFFGQGTRLTVV.

In the case of this clone: Other DNA sequences in this specimen translate into the identical CDR3. In DNA, the CDR3 is TGTGCCAGCAGCGTGGCAGGGGGCGGTCGTACAGATACGCAGTATTTT. Protein product: CASSVAGGGRTDTQYF. The chain joins TRBV9 to TRBJ2-3, with TRBD1 identical over 8 bases. CDR1 is SGDLS, CDR2 YYNGEE, per germline. The J segment lost 3 bases and the V segment lost 2 bases, leaving 8 bases of the junction unmatched. This CDR3 has 16 amino acids.